The next 27 T cell receptor beta chains were all read from a single sample in a study of blood T cell repertoires in COVID-19 (dated by TCRdb to 2018 to 2021). Libraries were constructed by the immunoSEQ multiplex PCR assay. Imported from immuneACCESS, the table was reduced by TCRdb to in-frame sequences with V and J called. These copies leave out some clones; in studies compared against another copy, an unresolved V gene accounts for under half, and the cause of the remainder is not known. The sample includes about 160,000 clones, with roughly 93% observed a single time. 3.5% to 5% of the sample comes from the top ten. Sequenced sample: peripheral blood. Every receptor here comes from a woman aged 45-65 years with acute or convalescent COVID-19.

The V and J genes are TRBV10-3 and TRBJ2-1; 8 bases align to TRBD2. The CDR3 length is 17 residues. Germline V gives CDR1 ENHRY, CDR2 SYGVKD. Trimming cost V 10 bases and J 4 bases; bases outside gene matches: 18. The CDR3 DNA reads TGTGCCACCGCGGGACTAGTGAGTTCCGTGGGGTACAATGAGCAGTTCTTC. It encodes CATAGLVSSVGYNEQFF.

The CDR3 here is CASSLNLGLGAFF. CDR3 DNA sequence: TGTGCCAGCAGCTTAAATCTGGGGCTGGGGGCTTTCTTT. The rearrangement uses TRBV7-9 and TRBJ1-1, with D possibly TRBD1 on 5 matching bases. Deletions cut 2 bases from V and 11 bases from J, with 15 bases between. The CDR3 runs to 13 residues. Germline V lookup: CDR1 SEHNR, CDR2 FQNEAQ (reference sequence). The complete variable domain, with remaining parts taken from reference TRBV7-9 and TRBJ1-1, reads DTGVSQNPRHKITKRGQNVTFRCDPISEHNRLYWYRQTLGQGPEFLTYFQNEAQLEKSRLLSDRFSAERPKGSFSTLEIQRTEQGDSAMYLCASSLNLGLGAFFGQGTRLTVV.

This rearrangement joins TRBV3-1 (or the pseudogene TRBV3-2) to TRBJ1-1, with D perhaps TRBD1 (5 bases). The CDR3 runs 16 residues. CDR1 and CDR2 (germline): LGHDT, YNNKEL (reference sequence). Trimming stripped 6 bases from V and 1 base from J, with 18 bases between. CDR3 DNA: TGTGCCAGCAGTACTGCGTCAGGGTTTGGGAACACTGAAGCTTTCTTT. This sequence encodes CASSTASGFGNTEAFF.

The chain employs TRBV24-1 and TRBJ2-2; 10 positions match TRBD2. Germline-derived CDR1 and CDR2 are KGHDR and SFDVKD. This CDR3 is built from 17 residues. The J segment lost 6 bases and the V segment lost 4 bases, leaving 10 bases of the junction unmatched. The CDR3 reads CATSDPPGLAKAGELFF. CDR3 nucleotides: TGTGCCACCAGTGACCCACCGGGACTAGCGAAGGCCGGGGAGCTGTTTTTT.

The rearrangement links TRBV7-2 to TRBJ1-2, with 8 nucleotides matching TRBD1. This CDR3 region has 17 residues. The V gene's germline CDR1 is SGHTA and CDR2 FQGNSA. The trim removed 3 bases at V and 5 bases at J, leaving 14 bases unmatched. The CDR3 spells CASSLGITLGTGYGYTF. CDR3 in DNA: TGTGCCAGCAGCTTGGGAATTACCCTCGGGACAGGTTATGGCTACACCTTC.

This sequence joins TRBV15 and TRBJ2-1; 9 bases line up with TRBD2. Germline V CDR1 and CDR2: LNHNV, YYDKDF (reference sequence). The trim removed 0 bases at V and 1 base at J, leaving 10 bases unmatched. The CDR3 runs to 19 residues. The CDR3 DNA follows: TGTGCCACCAGCAGAGATAGGGCGGGAGGGCCTCAATCCTACAATGAGCAGTTCTTC. Protein: CATSRDRAGGPQSYNEQFF.

The chain carries TRBV28 and TRBJ2-3; possible D gene TRBD1, 8 bases. CDR1 is MDHEN, CDR2 SYDVKM, per germline. This CDR3 comprises 19 residues. V was pared by 4 bases and J by 4 bases, with 27 bases between. For the CDR3, the DNA is TGTGCCAGCAGTTCCGCTCCACCCCCCCCACAGGGGGGGCCAGATACGCAGTATTTT. It specifies CASSSAPPPPQGGPDTQYF.

Only one count was recorded for this clone. The genes are TRBV19 and TRBJ2-1, with D unresolved. Between the trimmed V and J ends, which lost 1 base and 1 base, there was a span of 14 bases. The CDR3 length is 17 residues. Germline loops: CDR1 LNHDA, CDR2 SQIVND (reference sequence). The CDR3, as DNA: TGTGCCAGTAGTATAGGGCTATCGGCGGTTTCCTACAATGAGCAGTTCTTC. It codes for CASSIGLSAVSYNEQFF.

This chain uses TRBV11-3 with TRBJ2-5, with D perhaps matching TRBD2 (5 bases). Germline V gene sequence: CDR1 SGHNT, CDR2 YENEEA. Between the trimmed V and J ends, which lost 2 bases and 5 bases, there was a span of 15 bases. This CDR3 region has 15 residues. The CDR3 here is CASSLTTDYGETQYF. The CDR3 nucleotides are TGTGCCAGCAGCTTAACAACCGACTACGGGGAGACCCAGTACTTC.

This chain links TRBV6-5 with TRBJ1-2; 7 bases are shared with TRBD1. V shed 2 bases and J 11 bases; nucleotides not matched to a gene: 8. CDR3 length: 13 amino acids. Germline V gives CDR1 MNHEY, CDR2 SVGAGI. CDR3 region: CASSYTDREVYTF. CDR3 in DNA: TGTGCCAGCAGTTACACAGACAGGGAGGTGTACACCTTC.

The rearrangement uses TRBV3-1 (or the pseudogene TRBV3-2) and TRBJ2-1; 7 bases line up with TRBD1. With 1 base clipped from V and 6 bases from J, the junction kept 6 bases outside the gene matches. Germline V gives CDR1 LGHDT, CDR2 YNNKEL (reference sequence). The CDR3 runs to 15 residues. CDR3 in DNA: TGTGCCAGCAGCCAAGCATACAGGGGCGGCAATGAGCAGTTCTTC. Translating it yields CASSQAYRGGNEQFF.

This chain connects TRBV4-2 to TRBJ1-5; D is undetermined. This CDR3 is 15 amino acids long. The V and J ends lost 0 bases and 4 bases respectively, with 10 bases between them. Germline lookup yields CDR1 LGHNA and CDR2 YNFKEQ. In nucleotides, the CDR3 is TGTGCCAGCAGCCAAGACCTAGTTTCGAATCAGCCCCAGCATTTT. Residues: CASSQDLVSNQPQHF.

The rearrangement joins TRBV7-2 to TRBJ2-2; the D gene is possibly TRBD2 (6 bases). This CDR3 comprises 16 residues. Germline V gene sequence: CDR1 SGHTA, CDR2 FQGNSA. V was shortened by 0 bases and J by 2 bases, with 10 bases between the two germline ends. The CDR3 DNA is TGTGCCAGCAGCTTAGCATCCGGGACTAACACCGGGGAGCTGTTTTTT. The encoded protein is CASSLASGTNTGELFF.

The chain uses TRBV5-6 and TRBJ2-3; 7 positions agree with TRBD1. This CDR3 is built from 15 residues. Germline V CDR1 and CDR2: SGHDT, YYEEEE. The V and J ends lost 4 bases and 3 bases, in that order; junction bases with no gene match: 8. This chain's CDR3 is CASSLWTGWTDTQYF. The CDR3 region has the DNA TGTGCCAGCAGCCTATGGACAGGTTGGACAGATACGCAGTATTTT.

This chain links TRBV3-1 (or the pseudogene TRBV3-2) with TRBJ1-1; D unresolved. V dropped 2 bases and J dropped 0 bases, with 10 bases sitting between them. The CDR3 totals 15 residues. The germline V gene encodes CDR1 LGHDT and CDR2 YNNKEL (reference sequence). CDR3 DNA sequence: TGTGCCAGCAGCCAACGTCCAGATATGAACACTGAAGCTTTCTTT. As protein: CASSQRPDMNTEAFF.

The chain joins TRBV3-1 (or the pseudogene TRBV3-2) to TRBJ2-3, with 7 bases identical to TRBD2. CDR3 size: 18 residues. The germline gives CDR1 LGHDT, CDR2 YNNKEL (reference sequence). Trimming cost V 1 base and J 0 bases; bases outside gene matches: 10. The CDR3 reads CASSQGGLGPTSTDTQYF. For the CDR3, the DNA is TGTGCCAGCAGCCAAGGAGGACTAGGCCCCACTAGCACAGATACGCAGTATTTT.

The chain is built from TRBV7-2 and TRBJ2-2, with D uncertain. Germline values: CDR1 SGHTA, CDR2 FQGNSA. This CDR3 contains 17 residues. Trimming removed 1 base from V and 1 base from J, with 13 bases in between. The CDR3 nucleotides are TGTGCCAGCAGCTTAGTTTCTCTGCAGGAGAACACCGGGGAGCTGTTTTTT. Translation gives CASSLVSLQENTGELFF.

This clone has only a few counts. V gene TRBV19 combines with J gene TRBJ1-2, with TRBD1 matching over 7 bases. This CDR3 comprises 14 residues. V lost 4 bases and J lost 5; bases outside the gene matches: 7. Germline-derived CDR1 and CDR2 are LNHDA and SQIVND (reference sequence). The CDR3 loop is CASSKQGTIYGYTF. The CDR3 DNA is TGTGCCAGTAGTAAACAGGGGACCATTTATGGCTACACCTTC. Filled out from reference TRBV19 and TRBJ1-2, the complete variable domain reads DGGITQSPKYLFRKEGQNVTLSCEQNLNHDAMYWYRQDPGQGLRLIYYSQIVNDFQKGDIAEGYSVSREKKESFPLTVTSAQKNPTAFYLCASSKQGTIYGYTFGSGTRLTVV.

The gene calls are TRBV9 and TRBJ1-3; tentative D call: TRBD1 (5 bases). V lost 3 bases, J lost 4 bases, and 14 bases lay in between. The CDR3 runs 15 residues. Germline assignment: CDR1 SGDLS and CDR2 YYNGEE. This chain's CDR3 is CASSDYGTSGNTIYF. The CDR3 nucleotides are TGTGCCAGCAGCGATTACGGGACTTCCGGAAACACCATATATTTT.

J is TRBJ2-3 and V is TRBV24-1; TRBD1 aligns across 7 bases. The V gene's germline CDR1 is KGHDR and CDR2 SFDVKD. The CDR3 length is 14 residues. With 5 bases clipped from V and 0 bases from J, the junction kept 1 base outside the gene matches. This chain's CDR3 is CATSGQGSTDTQYF. The CDR3 DNA follows: TGTGCCACCAGTGGACAGGGAAGCACAGATACGCAGTATTTT.

This clone appeared a single time. The CDR3 sequence: CASSSIQINYGYTF. The CDR3 DNA follows: TGTGCCAGCAGCTCAATCCAGATTAACTATGGCTACACCTTC. The rearrangement links TRBV9 to TRBJ1-2; no reliable D call. The CDR3 extends over 14 amino acids. In germline, CDR1 is SGDLS, CDR2 YYNGEE. V dropped 4 bases and J dropped 1 base, with 11 bases sitting between them.

This clone was recorded only once. The rearrangement uses TRBV14 and TRBJ2-2, with D perhaps TRBD2 (5 bases). Germline values: CDR1 SGHDN, CDR2 FVKESK. CDR3 length: 17 amino acids. V lost 0 bases and J 4 bases, leaving 15 bases between the germline ends. CDR3 coding DNA: TGTGCCAGCAGCCAAGACGAGGGATTTTGGGGCACCGGGGAGCTGTTTTTT. Protein product: CASSQDEGFWGTGELFF.

The chain links TRBV25-1 to TRBJ1-1; D possibly corresponds to TRBD1 (5 bases). The ends were cut back, 4 bases at V and 4 bases at J, with 13 bases in the middle. The CDR3 is 14 residues long. In germline, CDR1 is MGHDK, CDR2 SYGVNS. The CDR3 DNA reads as TGTGCCAGCAGTGGACAGCCCGTTCCCACTGAAGCTTTCTTT. It encodes CASSGQPVPTEAFF.

This chain connects TRBV27 to TRBJ2-1; 7 bases match TRBD1. The trim removed 5 bases at V and 7 bases at J, leaving 11 bases unmatched. This CDR3 is 15 amino acids long. The V gene's germline CDR1 is MNHEY and CDR2 SMNVEV (reference sequence). The DNA for the CDR3 is TGTGCCAGCAGTCGAGGACAGGATTTTGGTAATGAGCAGTTCTTC. Protein sequence: CASSRGQDFGNEQFF.

The chain links TRBV6-2 or TRBV6-3 to TRBJ2-3, with unresolved D. V lost 7 bases, J lost 2 bases, and 10 bases lay in between. The CDR3 extends over 13 amino acids. The germline CDR1 and CDR2 sequences are MNHEY and SVGEGT. CDR3 in amino acids: CASNPPSTDTQYF. The DNA for the CDR3 is TGTGCCAGCAACCCTCCTTCCACAGATACGCAGTATTTT.

The chain carries TRBV6-4 and TRBJ2-1; D is possibly TRBD2 (5 bases). V was shortened by 2 bases and J by 2 bases, with 16 bases between the two germline ends. Germline lookup yields CDR1 MRHNA and CDR2 SNTAGT. There are 17 residues in the CDR3. The CDR3 DNA reads TGTGCCAGCAGTGACACCGGGCGAAGCGGCCCCTACAATGAGCAGTTCTTC. As protein: CASSDTGRSGPYNEQFF.

The chain links TRBV11-3 to TRBJ2-5, with 7 bases lining up with TRBD1. Germline V gene sequence: CDR1 SGHNT, CDR2 YENEEA. The CDR3 totals 14 residues. V lost 7 bases, J lost 3 bases, and 8 bases stayed unmatched. DNA for the CDR3: TGTGCCAGCACTCGCCCGGGACAGAAAGAGACCCAGTACTTC. Its translation is CASTRPGQKETQYF.